This T cell receptor (beta chain) derives from a study of identical twins. This clonotype was recorded a few times. Antigen: not known. In germline, CDR1 is SNHLY, CDR2 FYNNEI. The CDR3 is 13 residues long. V was pared by 4 bases and J by 10 bases, with 5 bases of the junction left unmatched. General study findings and limits: Zero-insertion findings could be partly confounded by invariant cells (MAIT and iNKT cells). Models predicted too little out-of-frame TCR alpha sharing in monozygotic twins.

TCRdb independently ran MiXCR on the 5' RACE reads; one entry per CDR3 protein. This sample has about 490,000 distinct CDR3 sequences, with about 15% found just once. This sample was shared with a second study, whose subject was yellow fever vaccine responses in identical twins.

This receptor was obtained from a woman aged 18-29 years in good health. V and J are TRBV2 and TRBJ2-1, with 9 bases lining up with TRBD2. Specimen: CD4+ T cells sorted from blood. CDR3 nucleotides: TGTGCCAGCAGTGGGGATAGCGGGGGCGAGCAGTTCTTC. Translating it yields CASSGDSGGEQFF.